Below, 5 T cell receptor beta chains from the same sample are listed, as sequenced in a study of CD8 T cells in ankylosing spondylitis. TCRdb called the 5' RACE reads again in MiXCR, with one record for every CDR3 protein. Of a few hundred thousand distinct CDR3 sequences detected, approximately 10% appear once; the ten largest clones hold 8% to 9.5%. Source material: blood, either unsorted or a sorted T cell fraction (not recorded which). These receptors came from a female donor with ankylosing spondylitis or in good health (not recorded which).

This clonotype was detected ten times or more. The chain combines TRBV7-2 with TRBJ2-1; no reliable D call. This CDR3 has 13 amino acids. V lost 3 bases and J 9 bases, leaving 12 bases between the germline ends. The germline V gene encodes CDR1 SGHTA and CDR2 FQGNSA. CDR3 region: CASSFGSPTEQFF. CDR3 bases: TGTGCCAGCAGCTTCGGTAGCCCCACTGAGCAGTTCTTC.

Ten or more counts support this clonotype. The rearrangement uses TRBV5-1 and TRBJ1-4; D is unclear. V was pared by 1 base and J by 1 base, with 5 bases between. The CDR3 covers 14 residues. The germline V gene has CDR1 SGHRS and CDR2 YFSETQ. CDR3 amino acids: CASSLRGTNEKLFF. CDR3 in DNA: TGCGCCAGCAGCTTGAGAGGAACTAATGAAAAACTGTTTTTT.

Many counts were recorded for this clonotype. The rearrangement links TRBV5-6 to TRBJ2-4; TRBD1 aligns across 7 bases. V lost 3 bases to trimming and J lost 6 bases; unmatched junction nucleotides: 3. This CDR3 comprises 13 residues. Per the germline V gene, CDR1 is SGHDT and CDR2 is YYEEEE. In nucleotides, the CDR3 is TGTGCCAGCAGCTCCTCAGGGGGAAACATTCAGTACTTC. This encodes CASSSSGGNIQYF.

This clonotype came up many times. The chain uses TRBV5-1 and TRBJ2-1; 9 bases are a match to TRBD1. The CDR3 runs to 15 residues. CDR1 is SGHRS and CDR2 is YFSETQ in the germline V gene. The V segment lost 4 bases and the J segment 7 bases; nucleotides outside the gene matches: 9. The CDR3 is CASSTGQGPSNEQFF. As DNA, the CDR3 is TGCGCCAGCAGCACCGGACAGGGGCCCAGTAATGAGCAGTTCTTC.

This clonotype was found a few times. V is TRBV3-1 and J is TRBJ2-2, with 10 bases identical to TRBD2. The CDR3 covers 16 residues. With 6 bases clipped from V and 3 bases from J, the junction kept 7 bases outside the gene matches. Germline CDR1 is LGHDT and CDR2 is YNNKEL (reference sequence). CDR3 sequence: CASSPGTSVHTGELFF. The DNA for the CDR3 is TGTGCCAGCAGTCCCGGGACTAGCGTACACACCGGGGAGCTGTTTTTT.